Below, 2 T cell receptor beta chains from the same sample are listed, as sequenced in a study of blood T cells in healthy people across ages (dated by TCRdb to the mid-2010s). Libraries were prepared through 5' RACE. TCRdb records Illumina HiSeq 2500 as the sequencer. A second PCR of about 7 to 12 cycles was run with a J-beta primer mix and a sample-barcoded 5' primer. Starting from the raw public reads, TCRdb applied fastp trimming at Q25, assembled clones with MiXCR and retained in-frame beta chains. Rows with one shared CDR3 protein collapse into an entry with the most common genes and DNA. The sample profile shows some 930,000 distinct CDR3 sequences; 25% to 30% of them were found once. Together, the top ten hold about a tenth of the sample. These records were also assigned to another study, of T cells of mothers and their children.

The sample was blood. All receptors derive from a woman aged 40 to 55 in good health.

This clonotype was observed a handful of times. The chain couples TRBV11-2 to TRBJ1-1; D is unresolved. V was trimmed by 7 bases and J by 10 bases, leaving 13 bases between them. There are 11 residues in the CDR3. Germline V gene data show CDR1 as SGHAT and CDR2 as FQNNGV. The CDR3 nucleotides are TGTGCCAGCACGAACAACCGGGGAGCTTTCTTT. Translated, it gives CASTNNRGAFF.

This clonotype was seen a few times. The chain employs TRBV12-3 or TRBV12-4 and TRBJ2-1; D perhaps matches TRBD2 (5 bases). The CDR3 spans 11 residues. The V end lost 5 bases, the J end lost 10 bases, and 9 bases lay between the germline ends. The chain's CDR3 is CASSIRLEQFF. CDR3 coding DNA: TGTGCCAGCAGTATCCGACTAGAGCAGTTCTTC.